This T cell receptor (beta chain) was observed in a study of shared clonotypes between healthy human individuals. Looking at the study overall: Serving as donors were two women and a few men, whose ages spanned 18 to 49. Study outcomes and limitations: Exclusively blood specimens were collected; tissue repertoires likely differ.

As defined, naive CD8 cells were CD45RO-negative and positively selected for CCR7, with terminally differentiated effector memory CD45RA+ cells excluded. V dropped 3 bases and J dropped 0 bases, with 14 bases sitting between them. Germline CDR1 SGHVS, CDR2 FNYEAQ. The CDR3 runs to 17 residues. Turning to this clone: As yet, its antigen is unknown.

Measured with immunoSEQ multiplex PCR; TCRdb has only the in-frame clones, and not every one. The repertoire holds just over 2,000,000 clones, with 85% to 95% as singletons. The sequencing input was naive CD8+ T cells sorted from blood. This chain uses TRBV7-6 with TRBJ1-4, with unresolved D. This TCR came from a man aged 18 to 29 in good health. The CDR3 loop reads CASSLGFLGATNEKLFF. In DNA, the CDR3 is TGTGCCAGCAGCTTGGGATTCCTAGGTGCAACTAATGAAAAACTGTTTTTT.